This T cell receptor beta chain was identified during a study of blood T cell dynamics during melanoma immunotherapy. Germline CDR1 and CDR2: LNHDA and SQIVND (reference sequence). This CDR3 spans 14 amino acids. V was pared by 5 bases and J by 2 bases, with 7 bases between. Indicated time point: pre-treatment baseline. Blood was drawn before treatment and at week 3 after checkpoint blockade. DNA loading was fixed at approximately 0.35 ug for all bulk PBMC samples. Assay: immunoSEQ multiplex PCR; the TCRdb copy retains only in-frame clones and omits some. This sample has over 10,000 clones, with about nine tenths found just once.

The rearrangement joins TRBV19 to TRBJ2-6, with D possibly being TRBD2 (6 bases). The TCR comes from a human donor with melanoma. The sample was blood, taken from a patient treated with checkpoint blockade. CDR3 residues: CASSSGAGANVLTF. The CDR3 bases are TGTGCCAGTAGTTCGGGGGCTGGGGCCAACGTCCTGACTTTC.